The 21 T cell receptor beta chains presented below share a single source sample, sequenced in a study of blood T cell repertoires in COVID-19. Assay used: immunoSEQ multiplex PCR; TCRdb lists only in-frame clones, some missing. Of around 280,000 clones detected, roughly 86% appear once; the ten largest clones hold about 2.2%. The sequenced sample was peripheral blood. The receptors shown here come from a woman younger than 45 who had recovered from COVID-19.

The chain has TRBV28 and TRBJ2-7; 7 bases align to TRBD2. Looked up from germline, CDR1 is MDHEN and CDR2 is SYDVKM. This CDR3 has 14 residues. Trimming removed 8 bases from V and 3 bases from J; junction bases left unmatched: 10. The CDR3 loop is CASQFSGRNYEQYF. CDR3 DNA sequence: TGTGCCAGCCAATTTAGCGGGCGAAACTACGAGCAGTACTTC.

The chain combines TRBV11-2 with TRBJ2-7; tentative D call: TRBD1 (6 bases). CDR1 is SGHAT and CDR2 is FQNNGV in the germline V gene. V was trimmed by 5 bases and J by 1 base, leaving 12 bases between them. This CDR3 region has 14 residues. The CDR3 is CASSPTTGSYEQYF. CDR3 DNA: TGTGCCAGCAGCCCCACGACAGGATCCTACGAGCAGTACTTC.

CDR3 DNA sequence: TGTGCCAGCAGTTTATCCGGGACAGGGTTTAACTATGGCTACACCTTC. It codes for CASSLSGTGFNYGYTF. The rearrangement joins TRBV27 to TRBJ1-2, with 9 positions matching TRBD1. The length of the CDR3 is 16 residues. Per germline, CDR1 MNHEY and CDR2 SMNVEV (reference sequence). After removal of 0 bases from V and 1 base from J, the junction contained 3 bases not matched to a gene.

Written as DNA, the CDR3 is TGTGCCAGCAGCTTAACCGTCGGTTCCTACGAGCAGTACTTC. It yields the protein CASSLTVGSYEQYF. The genes are TRBV28 and TRBJ2-7; no clear D gene. Trimming left V 6 bases short and J 1 base short, with 13 bases between. Germline loops: CDR1 MDHEN, CDR2 SYDVKM. The CDR3 has 14 residues.

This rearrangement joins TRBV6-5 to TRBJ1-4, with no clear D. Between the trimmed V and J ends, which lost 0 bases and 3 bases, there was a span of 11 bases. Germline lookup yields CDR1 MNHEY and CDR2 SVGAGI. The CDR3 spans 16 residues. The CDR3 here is CASSYSYGEPNEKLFF. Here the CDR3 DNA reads TGTGCCAGCAGTTACTCGTACGGGGAGCCTAATGAAAAACTGTTTTTT.

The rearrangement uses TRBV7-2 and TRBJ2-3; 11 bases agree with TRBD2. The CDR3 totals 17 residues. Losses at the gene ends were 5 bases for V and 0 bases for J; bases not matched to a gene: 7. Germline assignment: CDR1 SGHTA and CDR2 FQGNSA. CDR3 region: CASSLRLAGPSTDTQYF. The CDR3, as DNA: TGTGCCAGCAGCCTCCGACTAGCGGGACCTAGCACAGATACGCAGTATTTT. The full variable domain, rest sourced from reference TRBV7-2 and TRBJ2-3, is GAGVSQSPSNKVTEKGKDVELRCDPISGHTALYWYRQSLGQGLEFLIYFQGNSAPDKSGLPSDRFSAERTGGSVSTLTIQRTQQEDSAVYLCASSLRLAGPSTDTQYFGPGTRLTVL.

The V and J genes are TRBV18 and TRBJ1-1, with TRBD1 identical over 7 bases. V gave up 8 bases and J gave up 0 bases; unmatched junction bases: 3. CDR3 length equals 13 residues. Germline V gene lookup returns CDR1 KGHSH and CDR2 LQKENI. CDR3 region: CASLGTVNTEAFF. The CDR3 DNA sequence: TGTGCCAGCCTAGGGACAGTGAACACTGAAGCTTTCTTT.

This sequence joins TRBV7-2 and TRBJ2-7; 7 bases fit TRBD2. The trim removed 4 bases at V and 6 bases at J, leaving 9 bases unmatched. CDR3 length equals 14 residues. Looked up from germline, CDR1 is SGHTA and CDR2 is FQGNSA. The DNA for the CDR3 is TGTGCCAGCAGCTCTGATCGAAGGGAGGGCGAGCAGTACTTC. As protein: CASSSDRREGEQYF.

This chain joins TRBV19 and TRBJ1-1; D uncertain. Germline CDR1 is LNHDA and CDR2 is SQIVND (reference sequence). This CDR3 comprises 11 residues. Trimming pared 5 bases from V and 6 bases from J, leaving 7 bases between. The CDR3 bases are TGTGCCAGTAGTGGTGGAGCTGAAGCTTTCTTT. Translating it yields CASSGGAEAFF. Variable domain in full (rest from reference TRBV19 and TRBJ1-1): DGGITQSPKYLFRKEGQNVTLSCEQNLNHDAMYWYRQDPGQGLRLIYYSQIVNDFQKGDIAEGYSVSREKKESFPLTVTSAQKNPTAFYLCASSGGAEAFFGQGTRLTVV.

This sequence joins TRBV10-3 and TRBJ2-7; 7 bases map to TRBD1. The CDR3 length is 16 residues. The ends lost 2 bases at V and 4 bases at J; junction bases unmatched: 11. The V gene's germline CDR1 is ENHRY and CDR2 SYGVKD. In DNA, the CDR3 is TGTGCCATCAGTGAGGGTGACAGGGATCCAACGTACGAGCAGTACTTC. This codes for CAISEGDRDPTYEQYF.

This CDR3 reads CASSILLFYNEQFF. The CDR3, as DNA: TGTGCCAGTAGTATCCTACTATTCTACAATGAGCAGTTCTTC. The rearrangement uses TRBV19 and TRBJ2-1, with unresolved D. Deletions cut 3 bases from V and 3 bases from J, with 9 bases between. This CDR3 has 14 residues. The germline gives CDR1 LNHDA, CDR2 SQIVND (reference sequence).

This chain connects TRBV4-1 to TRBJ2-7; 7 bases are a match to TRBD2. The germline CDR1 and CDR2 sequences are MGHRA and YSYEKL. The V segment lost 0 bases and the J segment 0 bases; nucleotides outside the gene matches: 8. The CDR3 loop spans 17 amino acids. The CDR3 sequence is CASSQEPLSSGSYEQYF. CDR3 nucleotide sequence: TGCGCCAGCAGCCAAGAGCCTTTGTCTAGCGGCTCCTACGAGCAGTACTTC.

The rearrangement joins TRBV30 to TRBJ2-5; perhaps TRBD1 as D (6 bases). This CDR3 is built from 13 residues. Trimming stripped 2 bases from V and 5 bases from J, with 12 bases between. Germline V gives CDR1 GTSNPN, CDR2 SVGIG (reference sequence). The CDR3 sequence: CAWSLYRAETQYF. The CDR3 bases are TGTGCCTGGAGTCTATACAGGGCGGAGACCCAGTACTTC.

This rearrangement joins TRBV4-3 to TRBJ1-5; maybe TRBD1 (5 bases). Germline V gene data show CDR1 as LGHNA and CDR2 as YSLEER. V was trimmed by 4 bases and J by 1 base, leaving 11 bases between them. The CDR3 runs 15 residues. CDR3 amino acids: CASSPDSFSNQPQHF. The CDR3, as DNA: TGCGCCAGCAGCCCTGACAGCTTCAGCAATCAGCCCCAGCATTTT.

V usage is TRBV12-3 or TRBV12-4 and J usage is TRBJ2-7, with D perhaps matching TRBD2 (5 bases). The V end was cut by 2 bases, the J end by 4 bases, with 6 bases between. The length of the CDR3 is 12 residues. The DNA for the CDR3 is TGTGCCAGCAGTTTACGGGATTACGAGCAGTACTTC. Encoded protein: CASSLRDYEQYF.

CDR3 sequence: CASSPGRGYEQYF. The CDR3 nucleotides are TGTGCCAGTAGCCCCGGAAGGGGCTACGAGCAGTACTTC. The chain links TRBV19 to TRBJ2-7, with D possibly being TRBD1 (5 bases). Germline lookup yields CDR1 LNHDA and CDR2 SQIVND (reference sequence). V lost 6 bases and J 3 bases, leaving 12 bases between the germline ends. The CDR3 spans 13 residues.

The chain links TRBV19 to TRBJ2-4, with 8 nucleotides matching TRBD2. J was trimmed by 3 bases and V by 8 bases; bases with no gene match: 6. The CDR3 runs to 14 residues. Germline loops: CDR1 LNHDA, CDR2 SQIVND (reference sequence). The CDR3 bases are TGTGCCAGTCTTAGCGGGAAGAACAAAAACATTCAGTACTTC. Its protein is CASLSGKNKNIQYF.

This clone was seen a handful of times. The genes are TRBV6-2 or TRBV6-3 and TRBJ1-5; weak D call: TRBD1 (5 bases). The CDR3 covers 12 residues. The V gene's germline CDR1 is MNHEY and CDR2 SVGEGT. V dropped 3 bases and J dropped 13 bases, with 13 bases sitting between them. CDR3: CASSYPTDHQHF. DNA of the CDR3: TGTGCCAGCAGTTATCCGACAGATCATCAGCATTTT.

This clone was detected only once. The CDR3: CASRSGVGGAFF. The CDR3 bases are TGTGCCAGCAGATCAGGAGTAGGAGGAGCTTTCTTT. The chain is built from TRBV28 and TRBJ1-1, with D uncertain. The germline V gene has CDR1 MDHEN and CDR2 SYDVKM. The CDR3 totals 12 residues. Trimming cost V 6 bases and J 10 bases, with 15 bases left between them. Full variable domain (outside the CDR3, taken from reference TRBV28 and TRBJ1-1): DVKVTQSSRYLVKRTGEKVFLECVQDMDHENMFWYRQDPGLGLRLIYFSYDVKMKEKGDIPEGYSVSREKKERFSLILESASTNQTSMYLCASRSGVGGAFFGQGTRLTVV.

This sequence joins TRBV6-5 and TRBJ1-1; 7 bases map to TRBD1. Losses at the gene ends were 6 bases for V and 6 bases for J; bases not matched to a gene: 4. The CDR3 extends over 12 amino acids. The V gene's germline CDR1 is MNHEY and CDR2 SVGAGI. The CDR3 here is CASSLRGSEAFF. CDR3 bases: TGTGCCAGCAGCCTCAGGGGGTCTGAAGCTTTCTTT.

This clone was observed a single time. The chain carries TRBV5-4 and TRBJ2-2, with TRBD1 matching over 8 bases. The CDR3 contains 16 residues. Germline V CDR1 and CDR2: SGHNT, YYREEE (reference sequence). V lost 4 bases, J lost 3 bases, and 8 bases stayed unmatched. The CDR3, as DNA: TGTGCCAGCAGCCCACCGGGACAGGCCTACACCGGGGAGCTGTTTTTT. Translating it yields CASSPPGQAYTGELFF.